The 12 T cell receptor beta chains below all came from one sample that was sequenced in a study of CD8+CD57+ T cells in acquired aplastic anemia. According to the study, genomic DNA was the template for TCR beta VDJ and CDR3 profiling. TCRdb ran MiXCR on the reads and lists one entry per CDR3 protein. The sample includes 260,000 or so distinct CDR3 sequences, roughly 82% of them seen just once. Flow cytometry had shown expanded CD8+CD57+ cells in the patients chosen for sequencing. The material sequenced was sorted CD4+, CD8+, or CD8+CD57+ T cells (not recorded which) from PBMCs. The receptors were gathered from a human donor with aplastic anemia.

This clonotype was detected only a few times. This chain connects TRBV11-3 to TRBJ2-1; D unresolved. The CDR3 contains 14 residues. Trimming took 0 bases from V and 4 from J, leaving 7 bases between them. Germline V lookup: CDR1 SGHNT, CDR2 YENEEA. CDR3 protein: CASSLDLTYNEQFF. The CDR3 bases are TGTGCCAGCAGCTTAGATCTCACATACAATGAGCAGTTCTTC.

The table lists this clonotype with a few counts. At one of its ends the junction is not consistent with the germline gene, which may arise from a read error. V usage is TRBV10-3 and J usage is TRBJ2-1; D gene uncertain. Germline lookup yields CDR1 ENHRY and CDR2 SYGVKD. This CDR3 contains 11 residues. This CDR3 is CAISVGNERFF. Written as DNA, the CDR3 is TGTGCCATCAGTGTTGGCAATGAGCGGTTCTTC.

This chain links TRBV5-5 with TRBJ1-5; a possible D gene is TRBD1 (6 bases). Germline V gene sequence: CDR1 SGHKS, CDR2 YYEKEE (reference sequence). V lost 4 bases to trimming and J lost 3 bases, with 17 bases between them. CDR3 length equals 16 residues. The CDR3 DNA follows: TGTGCCAGCAGCGTGGCTGCGGGACATTACAATCAGCCCCAGCATTTT. Translation gives CASSVAAGHYNQPQHF.

This sequence joins TRBV14 and TRBJ1-1, with 9 bases matching TRBD1. The CDR3 consists of 13 residues. The V segment lost 5 bases and the J segment 5 bases; nucleotides outside the gene matches: 3. The germline CDR1 and CDR2 sequences are SGHDN and FVKESK. In DNA, the CDR3 is TGTGCCAGCAGCAAGGGGACAGGGACTGAAGCTTTCTTT. Translated: CASSKGTGTEAFF.

In nucleotides, the CDR3 is TGTGCCACCGTGGCAGGGGACACCGGTGCGCTGTTTTTT. As protein: CATVAGDTGALFF. V and J are TRBV2 and TRBJ2-2; possibly TRBD1 for D (6 bases). The CDR3 sequence is 13 residues long. V lost 10 bases and J lost 13, with 22 bases in between. CDR1 is SNHLY and CDR2 is FYNNEI in the germline V gene.

The gene calls are TRBV6-5 and TRBJ2-3, with D unresolved. Trimming shortened V by 5 bases and J by 2 bases, and 14 bases separated the two germline ends. The CDR3 covers 15 residues. Per the germline V gene, CDR1 is MNHEY and CDR2 is SVGAGI. CDR3 protein: CASSRDKHVTDTQYF. CDR3 nucleotides: TGTGCCAGCAGTAGAGATAAGCATGTCACAGATACGCAGTATTTT.

A word on this clonotype: A junction end diverges from the germline sequence, so it may reflect a read error. The chain links TRBV7-2 to TRBJ2-5, with 12 bases fitting TRBD2. The CDR3 covers 14 residues. Germline V gene data show CDR1 as SGHTA and CDR2 as FQGNSA. The CDR3 reads CASSLTSGSEATQF. The DNA of the CDR3 is TGTGCCAGCAGCTTGACTAGCGGGAGCGAAGCCACGCAGTTC.

The chain employs TRBV12-5 and TRBJ2-7; 7 bases line up with TRBD2. Germline CDR1 is LGHNT and CDR2 is FRNRAP. The CDR3 extends over 16 amino acids. The DNA for the CDR3 is TGTGCCAGCAGCCACGGGGGGTGGACGGATGCCTACGAGCAGTACTTC. Protein: CASSHGGWTDAYEQYF.

J is TRBJ1-6 and V is TRBV7-9; 7 nucleotides match TRBD1. From germline, CDR1 is SEHNR and CDR2 FQNEAQ (reference sequence). V lost 3 bases and J lost 8; bases outside the gene matches: 7. This CDR3 contains 15 residues. The CDR3 reads CASSFWDSGYSPLHF. The DNA of the CDR3 is TGTGCCAGCAGCTTTTGGGACAGTGGTTATTCACCCCTCCACTTT.

Note on this clonotype: The DNA is left out, because the CDR3 cannot be placed on it with certainty; the CDR3 is given as TCRdb lists it. The V call is TRBV9, the J call TRBJ2-6. The germline CDR1 and CDR2 sequences are SGDLS and YYNGEE. The CDR3 is made up of 16 amino acids, end residues included. The CDR3 sequence is CASSVGSSSQYFVLTF.

This clonotype was recorded once. One end of the junction varies from germline; a read error may be responsible. J is TRBJ2-3 and V is TRBV7-2, with D possibly matching TRBD2 (5 bases). Germline V gives CDR1 SGHTA, CDR2 FQGNSA. The CDR3 runs 15 residues. The CDR3 coding sequence is TGTGCCAGCAGCTTAGCAGGAGGTGACGAAGATCCGCATTATTTT. This translates into CASSLAGGDEDPHYF.

This clonotype appeared a few times. This chain joins TRBV19 and TRBJ2-5; possible D gene TRBD1, 7 bases. The J call may be wrong; the DNA end is better matched by TRBJ2-1. Germline CDR1 LNHDA, CDR2 SQIVND (reference sequence). This CDR3 comprises 14 residues. The CDR3 DNA is TGTGCCAGTAGTGATGCGGGACAGTTGAATGAGCAGTTCTTC. Its protein is CASSDAGQLNEQFF.